This TCR beta chain stems from a study of T cell changes during pregnancy in multiple sclerosis. Sequencing used immunoSEQ multiplex PCR; TCRdb keeps in-frame clones, though not all of them. The profile shows approximately 40,000 clones, over 70% of them singletons. The CDR3 is made up of 15 amino acids. The V gene end was trimmed by 8 bases and the J gene end by 5 bases; junction bases not matched to a gene: 8. The germline V gene has CDR1 SGHAT and CDR2 FQNNGV. The source of this sequence is a female donor in good health, enrolled as a control in a pregnancy study. The chain uses TRBV11-2 and TRBJ2-1, with 11 nucleotides matching TRBD2. The sequenced sample was peripheral blood, obtained in the first trimester of pregnancy. This CDR3 is CASAPGLAANNEQFF. The CDR3 DNA is TGTGCCAGCGCCCCGGGACTAGCGGCCAACAATGAGCAGTTCTTC.